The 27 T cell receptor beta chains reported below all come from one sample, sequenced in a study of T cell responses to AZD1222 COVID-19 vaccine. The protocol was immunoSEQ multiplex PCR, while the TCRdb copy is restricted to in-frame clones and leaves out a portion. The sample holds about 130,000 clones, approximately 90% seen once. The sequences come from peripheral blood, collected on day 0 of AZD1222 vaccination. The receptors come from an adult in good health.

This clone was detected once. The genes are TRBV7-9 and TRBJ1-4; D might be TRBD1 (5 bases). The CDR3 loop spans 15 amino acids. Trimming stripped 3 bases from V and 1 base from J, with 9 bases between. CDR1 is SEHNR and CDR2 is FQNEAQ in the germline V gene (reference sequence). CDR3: CASSLLGVTNEKLFF. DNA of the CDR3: TGTGCCAGCAGCTTGCTGGGGGTAACTAATGAAAAACTGTTTTTT.

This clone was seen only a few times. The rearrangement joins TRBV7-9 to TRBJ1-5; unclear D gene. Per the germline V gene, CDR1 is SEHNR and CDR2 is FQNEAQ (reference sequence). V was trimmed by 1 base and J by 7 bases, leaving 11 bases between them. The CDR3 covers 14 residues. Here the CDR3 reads CASSLDAGQQPQHF. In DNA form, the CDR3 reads TGTGCCAGCAGCTTAGATGCGGGTCAACAGCCCCAGCATTTT.

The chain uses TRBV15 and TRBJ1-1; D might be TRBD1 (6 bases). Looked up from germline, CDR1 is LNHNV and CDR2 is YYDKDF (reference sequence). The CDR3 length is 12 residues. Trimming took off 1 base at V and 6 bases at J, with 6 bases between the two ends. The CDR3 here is CATSRGGPEAFF. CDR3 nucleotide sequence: TGTGCCACCAGCAGAGGGGGGCCTGAAGCTTTCTTT.

Here the CDR3 DNA reads TGTGCCAGCAGCCGCGGACAGATGAACACTGAAGCTTTCTTT. Protein: CASSRGQMNTEAFF. The J gene is TRBJ1-1, the V gene TRBV11-3, with a weak D call TRBD1 (6 bases). Germline V gives CDR1 SGHNT, CDR2 YENEEA. The CDR3 has 14 amino acids. With 5 bases removed from V and 0 bases from J, the gap between germline ends came to 10 bases.

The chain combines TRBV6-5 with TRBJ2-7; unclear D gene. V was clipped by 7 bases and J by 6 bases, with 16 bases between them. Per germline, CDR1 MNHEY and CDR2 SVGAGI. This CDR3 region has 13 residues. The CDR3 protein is CASTPGVLFEQYF. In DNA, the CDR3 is TGTGCCAGCACCCCTGGAGTTCTTTTCGAGCAGTACTTC.

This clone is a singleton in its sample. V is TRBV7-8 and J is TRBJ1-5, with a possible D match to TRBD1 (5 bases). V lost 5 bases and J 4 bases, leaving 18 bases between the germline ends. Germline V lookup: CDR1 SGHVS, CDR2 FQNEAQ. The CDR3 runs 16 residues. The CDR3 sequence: CASSANTGWGNQPQHF. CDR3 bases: TGTGCCAGCAGCGCTAATACGGGCTGGGGGAATCAGCCCCAGCATTTT.

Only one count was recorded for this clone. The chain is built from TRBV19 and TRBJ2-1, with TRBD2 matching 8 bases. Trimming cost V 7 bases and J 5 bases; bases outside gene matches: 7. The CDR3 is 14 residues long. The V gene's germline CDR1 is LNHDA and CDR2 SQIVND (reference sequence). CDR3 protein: CASTLAGGDNEQFF. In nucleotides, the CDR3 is TGTGCCAGTACCCTAGCGGGCGGAGACAATGAGCAGTTCTTC.

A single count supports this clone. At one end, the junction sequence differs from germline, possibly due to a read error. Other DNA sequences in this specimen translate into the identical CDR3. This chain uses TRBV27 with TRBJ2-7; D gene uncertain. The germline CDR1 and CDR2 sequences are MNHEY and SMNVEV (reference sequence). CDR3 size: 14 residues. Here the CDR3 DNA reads TGCGCCAGCTCCCCAGGCGCGACGGGCAACGAGCAGTACTTC. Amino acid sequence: CASSPGATGNEQYF.

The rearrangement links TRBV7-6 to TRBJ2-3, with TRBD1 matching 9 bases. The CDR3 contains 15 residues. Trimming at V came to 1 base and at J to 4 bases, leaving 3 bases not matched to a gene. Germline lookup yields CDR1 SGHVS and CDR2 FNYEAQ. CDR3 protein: CASSLVGQGADTQYF. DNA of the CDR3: TGTGCCAGCAGCTTAGTGGGACAGGGAGCAGATACGCAGTATTTT.

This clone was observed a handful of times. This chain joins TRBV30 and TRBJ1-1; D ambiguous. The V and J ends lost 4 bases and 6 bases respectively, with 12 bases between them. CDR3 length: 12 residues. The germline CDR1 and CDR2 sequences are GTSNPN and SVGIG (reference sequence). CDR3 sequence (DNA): TGTGCCTGGACGGAGAGTGTGGCTGAAGCTTTCTTT. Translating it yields CAWTESVAEAFF.

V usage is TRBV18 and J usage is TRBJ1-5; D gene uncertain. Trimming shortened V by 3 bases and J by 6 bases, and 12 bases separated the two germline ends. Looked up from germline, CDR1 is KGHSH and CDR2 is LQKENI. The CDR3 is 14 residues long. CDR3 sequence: CASSPLDGTQPQHF. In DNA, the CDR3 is TGTGCCAGCTCACCCTTAGACGGAACTCAGCCCCAGCATTTT.

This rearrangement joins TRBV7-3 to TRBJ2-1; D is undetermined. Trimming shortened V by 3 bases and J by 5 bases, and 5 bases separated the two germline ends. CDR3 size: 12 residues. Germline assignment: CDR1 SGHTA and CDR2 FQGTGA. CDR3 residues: CASSFYDNEQFF. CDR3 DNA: TGTGCCAGCAGCTTTTATGACAATGAGCAGTTCTTC.

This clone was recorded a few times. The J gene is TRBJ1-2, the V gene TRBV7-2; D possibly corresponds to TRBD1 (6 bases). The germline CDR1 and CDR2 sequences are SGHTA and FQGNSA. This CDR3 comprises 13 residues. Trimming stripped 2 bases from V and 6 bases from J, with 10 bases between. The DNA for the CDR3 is TGTGCCAGCAGCTTAAGTTCAGGGGATGGCTACACCTTC. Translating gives CASSLSSGDGYTF.

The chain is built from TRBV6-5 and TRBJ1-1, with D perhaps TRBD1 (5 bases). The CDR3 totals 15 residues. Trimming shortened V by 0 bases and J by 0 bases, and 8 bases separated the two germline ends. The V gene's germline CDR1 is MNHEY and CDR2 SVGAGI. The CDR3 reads CASSYSPGLNTEAFF. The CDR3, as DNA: TGTGCCAGCAGTTACTCTCCAGGGCTGAACACTGAAGCTTTCTTT.

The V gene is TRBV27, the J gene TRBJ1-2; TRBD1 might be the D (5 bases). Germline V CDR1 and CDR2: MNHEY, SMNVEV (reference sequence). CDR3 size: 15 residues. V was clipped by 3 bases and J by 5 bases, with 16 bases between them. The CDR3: CASSLMGGVRYGYTF. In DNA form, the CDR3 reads TGTGCCAGCAGTTTGATGGGGGGGGTACGGTATGGCTACACCTTC.

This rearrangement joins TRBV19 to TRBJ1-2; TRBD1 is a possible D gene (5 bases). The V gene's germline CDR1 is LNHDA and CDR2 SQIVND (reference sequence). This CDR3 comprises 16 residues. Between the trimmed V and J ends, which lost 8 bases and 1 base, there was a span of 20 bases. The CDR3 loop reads CASSAGGQRGNYGYTF. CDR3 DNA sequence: TGTGCCAGTTCTGCCGGGGGTCAGAGGGGTAACTATGGCTACACCTTC.

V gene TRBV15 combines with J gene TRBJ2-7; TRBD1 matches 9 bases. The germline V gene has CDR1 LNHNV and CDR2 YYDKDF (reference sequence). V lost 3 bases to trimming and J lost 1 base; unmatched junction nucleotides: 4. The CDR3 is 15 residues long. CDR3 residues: CATSSPGQGSYEQYF. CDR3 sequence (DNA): TGTGCCACCAGCAGTCCGGGACAGGGATCCTACGAGCAGTACTTC.

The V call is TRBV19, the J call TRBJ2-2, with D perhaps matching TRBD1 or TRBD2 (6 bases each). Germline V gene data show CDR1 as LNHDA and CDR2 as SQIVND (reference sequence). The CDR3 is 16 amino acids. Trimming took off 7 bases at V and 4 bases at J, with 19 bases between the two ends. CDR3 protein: CASMLGRGRSTGELFF. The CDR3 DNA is TGTGCCAGTATGTTGGGACGGGGGCGGAGCACCGGGGAGCTGTTTTTT.

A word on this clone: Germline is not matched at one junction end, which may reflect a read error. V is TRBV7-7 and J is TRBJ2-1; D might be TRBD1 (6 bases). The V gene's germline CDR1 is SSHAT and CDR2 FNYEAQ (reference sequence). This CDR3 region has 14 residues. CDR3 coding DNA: TGTGCTAGCAGCTTAGGGGGTAGGGCGAATGAGCAGTTCTTC. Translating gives CASSLGGRANEQFF. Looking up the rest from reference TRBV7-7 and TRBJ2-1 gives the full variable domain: GAGVSQSPRYKVTKRGQDVTLRCDPISSHATLYWYQQALGQGPEFLTYFNYEAQPDKSGLPSDRFSAERPEGSISTLTIQRTEQRDSAMYRCASSLGGRANEQFFGPGTRLTVL.

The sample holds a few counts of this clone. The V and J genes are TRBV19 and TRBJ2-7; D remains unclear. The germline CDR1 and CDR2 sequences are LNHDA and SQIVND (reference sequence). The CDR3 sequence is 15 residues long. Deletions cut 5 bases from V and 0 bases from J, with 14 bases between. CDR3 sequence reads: CASSPRAVDSYEQYF. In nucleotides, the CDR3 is TGTGCCAGTAGTCCTAGGGCAGTAGACTCCTACGAGCAGTACTTC. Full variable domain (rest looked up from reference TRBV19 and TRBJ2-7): DGGITQSPKYLFRKEGQNVTLSCEQNLNHDAMYWYRQDPGQGLRLIYYSQIVNDFQKGDIAEGYSVSREKKESFPLTVTSAQKNPTAFYLCASSPRAVDSYEQYFGPGTRLTVT.

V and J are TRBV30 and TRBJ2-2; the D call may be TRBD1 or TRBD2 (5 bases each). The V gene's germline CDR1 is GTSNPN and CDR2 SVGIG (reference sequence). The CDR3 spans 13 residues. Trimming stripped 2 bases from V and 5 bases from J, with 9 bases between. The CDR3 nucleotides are TGTGCCTGGAGTCTTGGGGGAACCGGGGAGCTGTTTTTT. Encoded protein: CAWSLGGTGELFF.

The CDR3 sequence is CASSIFGTGGTDTQYF. The DNA for the CDR3 is TGTGCCAGTAGTATATTCGGGACAGGGGGCACAGATACGCAGTATTTT. This chain connects TRBV19 to TRBJ2-3, with 10 bases matching TRBD1. V gave up 2 bases and J gave up 1 base; unmatched junction bases: 3. From germline, CDR1 is LNHDA and CDR2 SQIVND (reference sequence). This CDR3 contains 16 residues.

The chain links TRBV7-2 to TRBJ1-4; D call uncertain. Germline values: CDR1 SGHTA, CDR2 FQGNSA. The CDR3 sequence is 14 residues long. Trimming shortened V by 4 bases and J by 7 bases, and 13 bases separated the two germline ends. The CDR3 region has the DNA TGTGCCAGCAGCTCCTCACCCGAGGGTGAAAAACTGTTTTTT. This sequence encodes CASSSSPEGEKLFF. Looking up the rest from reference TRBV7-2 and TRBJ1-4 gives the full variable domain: GAGVSQSPSNKVTEKGKDVELRCDPISGHTALYWYRQSLGQGLEFLIYFQGNSAPDKSGLPSDRFSAERTGGSVSTLTIQRTQQEDSAVYLCASSSSPEGEKLFFGSGTQLSVL.

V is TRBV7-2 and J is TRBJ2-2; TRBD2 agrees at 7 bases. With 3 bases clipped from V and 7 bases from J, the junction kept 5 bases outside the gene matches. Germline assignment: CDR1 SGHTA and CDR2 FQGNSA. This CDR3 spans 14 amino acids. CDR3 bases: TGTGCCAGCAGCTTTGGGAGGGTCAGCGGGGAGCTGTTTTTT. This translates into CASSFGRVSGELFF.

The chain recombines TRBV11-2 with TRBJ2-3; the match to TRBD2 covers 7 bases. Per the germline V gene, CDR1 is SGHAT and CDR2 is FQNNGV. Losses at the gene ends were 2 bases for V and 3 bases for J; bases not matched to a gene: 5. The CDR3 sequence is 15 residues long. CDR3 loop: CASSLTGGVTDTQYF. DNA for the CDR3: TGTGCCAGCAGCTTAACGGGGGGAGTGACAGATACGCAGTATTTT.

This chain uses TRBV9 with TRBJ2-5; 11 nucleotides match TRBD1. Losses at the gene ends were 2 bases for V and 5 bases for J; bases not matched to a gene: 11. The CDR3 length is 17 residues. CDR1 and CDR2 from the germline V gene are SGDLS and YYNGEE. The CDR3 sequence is CASSVSLDRGRLETQYF. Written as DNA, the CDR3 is TGTGCCAGCAGCGTCTCTTTGGACAGGGGGCGTTTGGAGACCCAGTACTTC.

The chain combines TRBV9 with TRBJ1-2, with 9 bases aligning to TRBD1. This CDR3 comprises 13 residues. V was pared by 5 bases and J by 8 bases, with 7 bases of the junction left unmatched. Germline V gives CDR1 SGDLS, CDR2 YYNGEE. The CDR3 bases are TGTGCCAGCAGTGATTACAGGGGGCTCGGCTACACCTTC. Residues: CASSDYRGLGYTF.